This T cell receptor (beta chain) was identified during a study of identical twins. CDR1 and CDR2 (germline): SGHTA, FQGNSA. Trimming took off 5 bases at V and 4 bases at J, with 15 bases between the two ends. The CDR3 is 15 residues long. TCRdb used MiXCR to reprocess the 5' RACE reads, holding one entry per CDR3 protein. Counted here are approximately 220,000 distinct CDR3 sequences, roughly a tenth occurring once; the ten biggest clones make up 4.5% to 5.5%. This rearrangement joins TRBV7-2 to TRBJ2-1; D is tentatively TRBD1 or TRBD2 (7 bases each). This TCR was recovered from a young woman in good health. What was sequenced was memory (CD45RO+) T cells sorted from blood. The CDR3 is CASSRGGGAYNEQFF. CDR3 coding DNA: TGTGCCAGCAGCCGGGGAGGGGGCGCGTACAATGAGCAGTTCTTC.